This is a list of T cell receptor beta chains from one sample in a study of shared clonotypes between healthy human individuals. Profiling relied on immunoSEQ multiplex PCR, and the TCRdb table lists in-frame clones only, not all of them. The data hold approximately 2.1 million clones, with approximately 93% observed a single time. Material for sequencing was naive CD4+ T cells from PBMCs. The receptors were sampled from a man aged 18 to 29 in good health. Some clones in this sample may be carry-over from other donors' samples. Each CDR3 is given with its conserved first and last residue. The order of the fields is D gene, clone size, J gene, V gene, CDR3 DNA, CDR3 protein. D genes are given only for firm matches. Clone size is not always given. Where it is, it says once, few, many or a class for expanded clones.

d_call: -
clone_size: -
j_call: TRBJ2-7
v_call: TRBV10-3
cdr3_nt: TGTGCCATCAAGGGATCCGGGCCTCCCTCAAGCTCCTACGAGCAGTACTTC
cdr3_aa: CAIKGSGPPSSSYEQYF

d_call: -
clone_size: -
j_call: TRBJ1-1
v_call: TRBV5-1
cdr3_nt: TGCGCCAGCAAACCTACAGGGAGGGATGGAACTGAAGCTTTCTTT
cdr3_aa: CASKPTGRDGTEAFF

d_call: -
clone_size: once
j_call: TRBJ1-4
v_call: TRBV27
cdr3_nt: TGTGCCAGCAGTTCTAGGACGGGATGGGGTGAAAAACTGTTTTTT
cdr3_aa: CASSSRTGWGEKLFF

d_call: TRBD2
clone_size: -
j_call: TRBJ2-3
v_call: TRBV5-1
cdr3_nt: TGCGCCAGCAGCTTGGGACTAGCGGGAGCAGATACGCAGTATTTT
cdr3_aa: CASSLGLAGADTQYF

d_call: -
clone_size: -
j_call: TRBJ2-7
v_call: TRBV6-6
cdr3_nt: TGTGCCAGCAGTAACAGCTACGAGCAGTACTTC
cdr3_aa: CASSNSYEQYF

d_call: TRBD1
clone_size: -
j_call: TRBJ1-3
v_call: TRBV5-1
cdr3_nt: TGCGCCAGCAGCTTGGAGAACGCCTTGGACAGGGGGGGAAACACCATATATTTT
cdr3_aa: CASSLENALDRGGNTIYF

d_call: -
clone_size: -
j_call: TRBJ2-7
v_call: TRBV14
cdr3_nt: TGTGCCAGCAGCCTGGAGGGCTACTACTACGAGCAGTACTTC
cdr3_aa: CASSLEGYYYEQYF

d_call: TRBD2
clone_size: -
j_call: TRBJ2-1
v_call: TRBV28
cdr3_nt: TGTGCCAGCAGGGCGGGAGGAGGCGATGAGCAGTTCTTC
cdr3_aa: CASRAGGGDEQFF

d_call: -
clone_size: -
j_call: TRBJ1-2
v_call: TRBV6-4
cdr3_nt: TGTGCCAGCAGTGCCGACAGGCTGGGGGGCTACACCTTC
cdr3_aa: CASSADRLGGYTF

d_call: TRBD2
clone_size: once
j_call: TRBJ2-1
v_call: TRBV28
cdr3_nt: TGTGCCAGCAGGCCCCAGCGGGGGGCCCTTTCCGAGCAGTTCTTC
cdr3_aa: CASRPQRGALSEQFF

d_call: -
clone_size: -
j_call: TRBJ1-1
v_call: TRBV15
cdr3_nt: TGTGCCACCAGCAGAGATCCCCGATTACGAAAGAACACTGAAGCTTTCTTT
cdr3_aa: CATSRDPRLRKNTEAFF

d_call: -
clone_size: -
j_call: TRBJ2-1
v_call: TRBV5-1
cdr3_nt: TGCGCCAGCAGCTTGGGGGGTGCCCGCCTTACTGAGCAGTTCTTC
cdr3_aa: CASSLGGARLTEQFF

d_call: TRBD1
clone_size: -
j_call: TRBJ1-2
v_call: TRBV5-1
cdr3_nt: TGCGCCAGCAGCTTGGGACAGGGGTTCGGGGACTATGGCTACACCTTC
cdr3_aa: CASSLGQGFGDYGYTF

d_call: TRBD2
clone_size: -
j_call: TRBJ2-5
v_call: TRBV2
cdr3_nt: TGTGCCAGCAGCCGCGGCACTAGCGATCAAGAGACCCAGTACTTC
cdr3_aa: CASSRGTSDQETQYF

d_call: -
clone_size: -
j_call: TRBJ1-1
v_call: TRBV5-8
cdr3_nt: TGTGCCAGCAGCTTGGCCCCGGGGAACACTGAAGCTTTCTTT
cdr3_aa: CASSLAPGNTEAFF

d_call: TRBD1
clone_size: once
j_call: TRBJ1-5
v_call: TRBV2
cdr3_nt: TGTGCCAGCAGTGAACTAGGGGGCCAAGTCAATCAGCCCCAGCATTTT
cdr3_aa: CASSELGGQVNQPQHF

d_call: -
clone_size: -
j_call: TRBJ1-3
v_call: TRBV2
cdr3_nt: TGTGCCAGCAGTGACCGGGGGTTAGGAAACACCATATATTTT
cdr3_aa: CASSDRGLGNTIYF

d_call: -
clone_size: -
j_call: TRBJ2-3
v_call: TRBV5-4
cdr3_nt: TGTGCCAGCAGCCTAGCGTCAGATACGCAGTATTTT
cdr3_aa: CASSLASDTQYF

d_call: TRBD2
clone_size: -
j_call: TRBJ2-7
v_call: TRBV5-4
cdr3_nt: TGTGCCAGCAGCTTCTGGACTAGCGGGATGTACGAGCAGTACTTC
cdr3_aa: CASSFWTSGMYEQYF

d_call: -
clone_size: -
j_call: TRBJ2-7
v_call: TRBV5-1
cdr3_nt: TGCGCCAGCAGCGGGCAGGGGGGCTACGAGCAGTACTTC
cdr3_aa: CASSGQGGYEQYF

d_call: TRBD2
clone_size: -
j_call: TRBJ2-7
v_call: TRBV2
cdr3_nt: TGTGCCAGCAGTCGTTTAGCGGGAGGCTCCAGCTACGAGCAGTACTTC
cdr3_aa: CASSRLAGGSSYEQYF

d_call: -
clone_size: -
j_call: TRBJ2-1
v_call: TRBV5-1
cdr3_nt: TGCGCCAGCAGCTACCGGGATAGCGGAACGTACAATGAGCAGTTCTTC
cdr3_aa: CASSYRDSGTYNEQFF

d_call: -
clone_size: -
j_call: TRBJ1-1
v_call: TRBV6-1
cdr3_nt: TGTGCCAGCAGTGGGGACCGGGAAGCTTTCTTT
cdr3_aa: CASSGDREAFF

d_call: TRBD2
clone_size: once
j_call: TRBJ2-5
v_call: TRBV4-1
cdr3_nt: TGCGCCAGCAGCCTCCAACGGACTAGCGGGCAAGAGACCCAGTACTTC
cdr3_aa: CASSLQRTSGQETQYF

d_call: -
clone_size: -
j_call: TRBJ2-7
v_call: TRBV5-1
cdr3_nt: TGCGCCAGCAGCTTGGTTGCGGGCAGCTACGAGCAGTACTTC
cdr3_aa: CASSLVAGSYEQYF

d_call: TRBD2
clone_size: once
j_call: TRBJ2-5
v_call: TRBV4-2
cdr3_nt: TGTGCCAGCAGCAGCCTAGCGGGAAGAGGGGAGACCCAGTACTTC
cdr3_aa: CASSSLAGRGETQYF

d_call: TRBD1
clone_size: -
j_call: TRBJ2-7
v_call: TRBV15
cdr3_nt: TGTGCCACCACAAAGGGACAGGCTCATGACGAGCAGTACTTC
cdr3_aa: CATTKGQAHDEQYF

d_call: TRBD1
clone_size: -
j_call: TRBJ1-1
v_call: TRBV6-6
cdr3_nt: TGTGCCAGCAGTCACACAGGGGGCGAAGCTTTCTTT
cdr3_aa: CASSHTGGEAFF

d_call: -
clone_size: -
j_call: TRBJ1-1
v_call: TRBV5-4
cdr3_nt: TGTGCCAGCAGCTTAAACTCAGGGGACACTGAAGCTTTCTTT
cdr3_aa: CASSLNSGDTEAFF

d_call: -
clone_size: -
j_call: TRBJ2-1
v_call: TRBV28
cdr3_nt: TGTGCCAGCAGTTTTGTAAACTACAATGAGCAGTTCTTC
cdr3_aa: CASSFVNYNEQFF

d_call: TRBD2
clone_size: once
j_call: TRBJ2-5
v_call: TRBV5-1
cdr3_nt: TGCGCCAGCAGCTTGGCCGTTTTAGCGGGAAGCGAGACCCAGTACTTC
cdr3_aa: CASSLAVLAGSETQYF

d_call: TRBD1
clone_size: -
j_call: TRBJ2-3
v_call: TRBV11-2
cdr3_nt: TGTGCCAGCAGCTTAGGACAGGGCGCAGATACGCAGTATTTT
cdr3_aa: CASSLGQGADTQYF

d_call: -
clone_size: -
j_call: TRBJ2-6
v_call: TRBV14
cdr3_nt: TGTGCCAGCAGCCCCCTCTGGAGGGCCTCTGGGGCCAACGTCCTGACTTTC
cdr3_aa: CASSPLWRASGANVLTF

d_call: -
clone_size: -
j_call: TRBJ2-3
v_call: TRBV5-1
cdr3_nt: TGCGCCAGCAGCTTTCGTCCTGGCGGGAGCACAGATACGCAGTATTTT
cdr3_aa: CASSFRPGGSTDTQYF

d_call: -
clone_size: once
j_call: TRBJ2-7
v_call: TRBV2
cdr3_nt: TGTGCCAGCAGTGACCAGGGGACCTACGAGCAGTACTTC
cdr3_aa: CASSDQGTYEQYF

d_call: -
clone_size: -
j_call: TRBJ2-1
v_call: TRBV20-1
cdr3_nt: TGCAGTGCTAGAGACAGGGATGAGCAGTTCTTC
cdr3_aa: CSARDRDEQFF

d_call: TRBD2
clone_size: once
j_call: TRBJ2-7
v_call: TRBV27
cdr3_nt: TGTGCCAGCAGTTTATTTAGTAGCGGGGGTCCCTACGAGCAGTACTTC
cdr3_aa: CASSLFSSGGPYEQYF

d_call: -
clone_size: -
j_call: TRBJ2-7
v_call: TRBV5-6
cdr3_nt: TGTGCCAGCAGCTTGGGCCCGTCAGTCCCCTACGAGCAGTACTTC
cdr3_aa: CASSLGPSVPYEQYF

d_call: TRBD1
clone_size: -
j_call: TRBJ1-5
v_call: TRBV10-2
cdr3_nt: TGCGCCAGCAGTGATCGCAGGGGGCTGGGTCAGCCCCAGCATTTT
cdr3_aa: CASSDRRGLGQPQHF